This T cell receptor (beta chain) appears in the sequencing data of a study of OX40 agonist ivuxolimab in advanced cancers. This CDR3 spans 20 amino acids. Germline CDR1 is LNHDA and CDR2 is SQIVND (reference sequence). The V and J ends lost 3 bases and 8 bases respectively, with 32 bases between them. Systemic immunosuppression or autoimmune disease history was grounds to exclude patients. This clone was recorded once. The assay was immunoSEQ multiplex PCR, and TCRdb's table has in-frame clones only and misses some. The top ten clones hold less than 0.6% of a sample with roughly 61,000 clones, 75% to 90% of them seen once.

This sequence was found in an adult with an advanced solid tumor such as melanoma, head and neck, liver or kidney cancer. The chain has TRBV19 and TRBJ2-1; D is possibly TRBD1 (6 bases). The source material was CD4+ or CD8+ T cells sorted from blood, sampled in a trial of the OX40 agonist ivuxolimab. The CDR3 region is CASSMTRMRSGQGWSDEQFF. The CDR3 nucleotides are TGTGCCAGTAGTATGACCCGAATGAGGTCGGGGCAGGGGTGGTCCGATGAGCAGTTCTTC.